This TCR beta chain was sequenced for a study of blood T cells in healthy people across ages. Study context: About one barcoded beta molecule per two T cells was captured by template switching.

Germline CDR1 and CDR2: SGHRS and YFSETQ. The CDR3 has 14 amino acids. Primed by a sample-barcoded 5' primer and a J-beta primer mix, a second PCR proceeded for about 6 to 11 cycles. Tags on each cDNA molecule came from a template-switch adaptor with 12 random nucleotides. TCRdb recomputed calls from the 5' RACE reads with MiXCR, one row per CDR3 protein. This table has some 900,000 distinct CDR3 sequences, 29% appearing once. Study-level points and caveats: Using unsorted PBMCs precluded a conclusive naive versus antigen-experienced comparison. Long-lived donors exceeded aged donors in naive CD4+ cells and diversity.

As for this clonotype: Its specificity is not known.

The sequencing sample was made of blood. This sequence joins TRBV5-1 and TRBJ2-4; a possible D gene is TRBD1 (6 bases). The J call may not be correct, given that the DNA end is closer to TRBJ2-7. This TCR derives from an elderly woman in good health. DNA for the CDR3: TGCGCCAGCAGCTGGACAGAGCCAAGCAACGAGCAGTACTTC. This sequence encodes CASSWTEPSNEQYF.